This T cell receptor beta chain appears in the sequencing data of a study of blood T cell repertoires in COVID-19. The V gene's germline CDR1 is MNHEY and CDR2 SMNVEV (reference sequence). V lost 2 bases to trimming and J lost 3 bases, with 10 bases between them. CDR3 length: 14 amino acids. This clone was counted a few times. Adults between roughly 18 and 89 years of age took part from under 30 US areas. Libraries were prepared by immunoSEQ multiplex PCR; TCRdb keeps only in-frame clonotypes and omits some of them. The sample consists of 200,000 or so clones, approximately 80% of them appearing once.

The chain is built from TRBV27 and TRBJ1-2; D uncertain. This sequence was found in a woman aged 40 to 55 with acute COVID-19. The sample was PBMCs or T cells enriched from blood (not recorded which). CDR3 in DNA: TGTGCCAGCAGTTTAAAGGGAGCCGACTATGGCTACACCTTC. It encodes CASSLKGADYGYTF.